This T cell receptor beta chain was sequenced during a study of early T cells in non-severe SARS-CoV-2 infection. Study-level points and caveats: Private and CD4 specificities were missed by VDJdb matching, skewed to anti-spike CD8.

This clonotype turned up a few times. Its antigen is unknown. The V end was cut by 2 bases, the J end by 5 bases, with 9 bases between. Germline assignment: CDR1 ENHRY and CDR2 SYGVKD. The length of the CDR3 is 13 residues. Each cDNA molecule carried a unique molecular identifier. MiXCR, run by TCRdb on the 5' RACE reads, gives a single entry per CDR3 protein. The table has 50,000 to 70,000 distinct CDR3 sequences, over 7.5% seen once. The chain combines TRBV10-3 with TRBJ2-5, with D unclear. Sequencing used whole blood. This receptor was identified in an adult who was a healthcare worker with PCR-confirmed SARS-CoV-2 infection or an uninfected control (not recorded which). CDR3 loop: CAISETSRETQYF. CDR3 DNA sequence: TGTGCCATCAGTGAGACCAGCCGGGAGACCCAGTACTTC.